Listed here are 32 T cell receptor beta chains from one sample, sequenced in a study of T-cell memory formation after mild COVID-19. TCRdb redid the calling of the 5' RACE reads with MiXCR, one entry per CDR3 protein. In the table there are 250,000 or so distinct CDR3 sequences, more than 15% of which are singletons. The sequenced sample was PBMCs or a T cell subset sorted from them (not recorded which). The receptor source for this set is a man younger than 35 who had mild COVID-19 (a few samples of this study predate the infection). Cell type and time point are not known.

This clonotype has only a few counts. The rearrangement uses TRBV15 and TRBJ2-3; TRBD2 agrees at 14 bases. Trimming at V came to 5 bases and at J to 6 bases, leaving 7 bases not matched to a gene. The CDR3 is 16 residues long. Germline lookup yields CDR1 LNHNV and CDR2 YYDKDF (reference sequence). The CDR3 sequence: CATSRGLAGGSDTQYF. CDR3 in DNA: TGTGCCACCAGCCGAGGACTAGCGGGGGGCTCGGATACGCAGTATTTT.

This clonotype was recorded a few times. CDR3 sequence (DNA): TGTGCCAGCAACAGAGACAGGGAGACAGATACGCAGTATTTT. Its translation: CASNRDRETDTQYF. This rearrangement joins TRBV2 to TRBJ2-3, with 7 bases identical to TRBD1. CDR1 is SNHLY, CDR2 FYNNEI, per germline. CDR3 length: 14 amino acids. Trimming at V came to 7 bases and at J to 3 bases, leaving 7 bases not matched to a gene.

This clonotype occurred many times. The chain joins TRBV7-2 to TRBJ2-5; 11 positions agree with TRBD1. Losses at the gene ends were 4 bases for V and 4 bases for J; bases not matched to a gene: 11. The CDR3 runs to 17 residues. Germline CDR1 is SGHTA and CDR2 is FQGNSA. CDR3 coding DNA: TGTGCCAGCAGCTCCCTGGGAGGACAGGGGGCGCGAGAGACCCAGTACTTC. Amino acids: CASSSLGGQGARETQYF.

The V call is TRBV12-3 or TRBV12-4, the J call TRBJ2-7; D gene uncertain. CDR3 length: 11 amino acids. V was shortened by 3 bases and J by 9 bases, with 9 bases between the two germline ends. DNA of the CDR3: TGTGCCAGCAGTTTGGGTGCGAGGCAGTACGTC. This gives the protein CASSLGARQYV.

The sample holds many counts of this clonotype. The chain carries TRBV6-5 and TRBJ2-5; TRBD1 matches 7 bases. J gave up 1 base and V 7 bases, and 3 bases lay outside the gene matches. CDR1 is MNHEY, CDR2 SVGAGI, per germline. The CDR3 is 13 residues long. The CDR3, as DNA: TGTGCCAGCAACAGGGGCACCCAAGAGACCCAGTACTTC. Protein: CASNRGTQETQYF.

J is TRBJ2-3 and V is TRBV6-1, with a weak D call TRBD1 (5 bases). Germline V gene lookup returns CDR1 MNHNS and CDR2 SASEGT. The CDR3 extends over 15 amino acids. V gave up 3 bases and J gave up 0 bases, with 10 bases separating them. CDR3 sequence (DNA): TGTGCCAGCAGTGAGCCCGGACATAGCACAGATACGCAGTATTTT. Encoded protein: CASSEPGHSTDTQYF.

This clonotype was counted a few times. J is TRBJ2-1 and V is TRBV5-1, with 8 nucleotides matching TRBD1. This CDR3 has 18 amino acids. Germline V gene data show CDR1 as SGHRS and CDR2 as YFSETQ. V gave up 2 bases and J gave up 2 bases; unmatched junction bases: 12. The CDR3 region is CASSFKRLRDRTYNEQFF. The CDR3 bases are TGCGCCAGCAGCTTCAAAAGGCTCCGGGACAGGACCTACAATGAGCAGTTCTTC.

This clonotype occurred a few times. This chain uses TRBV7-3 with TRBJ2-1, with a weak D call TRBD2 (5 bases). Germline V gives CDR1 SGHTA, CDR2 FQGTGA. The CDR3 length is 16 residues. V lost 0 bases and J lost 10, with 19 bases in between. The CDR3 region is CASSLTHPEIPGEQFF. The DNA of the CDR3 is TGTGCCAGCAGCTTAACGCACCCCGAAATACCGGGGGAGCAGTTCTTC.

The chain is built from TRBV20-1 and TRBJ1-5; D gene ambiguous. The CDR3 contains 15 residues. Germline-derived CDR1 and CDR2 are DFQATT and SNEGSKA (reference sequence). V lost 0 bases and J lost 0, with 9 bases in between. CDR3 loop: CSARESIYSNQPQHF. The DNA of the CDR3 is TGCAGTGCTAGAGAGAGCATTTATAGCAATCAGCCCCAGCATTTT.

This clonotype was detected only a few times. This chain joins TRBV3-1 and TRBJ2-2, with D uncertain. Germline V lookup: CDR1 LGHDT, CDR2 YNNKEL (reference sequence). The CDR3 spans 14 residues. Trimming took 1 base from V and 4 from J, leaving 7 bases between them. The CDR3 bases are TGTGCCAGCAGCCAAGGATGGGTCACCGGGGAGCTGTTTTTT. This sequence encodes CASSQGWVTGELFF. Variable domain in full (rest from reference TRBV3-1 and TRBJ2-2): DTAVSQTPKYLVTQMGNDKSIKCEQNLGHDTMYWYKQDSKKFLKIMFSYNNKELIINETVPNRFSPKSPDKAHLNLHINSLELGDSAVYFCASSQGWVTGELFFGEGSRLTVL.

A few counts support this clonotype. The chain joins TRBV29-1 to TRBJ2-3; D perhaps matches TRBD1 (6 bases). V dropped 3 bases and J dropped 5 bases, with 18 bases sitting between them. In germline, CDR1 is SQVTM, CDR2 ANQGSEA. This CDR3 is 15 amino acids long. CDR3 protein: CSVDHRQVLGDTQYF. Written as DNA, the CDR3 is TGCAGCGTTGACCATCGACAGGTATTGGGAGATACGCAGTATTTT.

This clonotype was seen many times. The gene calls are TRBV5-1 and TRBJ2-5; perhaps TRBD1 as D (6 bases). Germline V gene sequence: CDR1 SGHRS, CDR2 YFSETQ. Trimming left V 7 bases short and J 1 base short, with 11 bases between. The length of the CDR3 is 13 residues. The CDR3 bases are TGCGCCAGCTCCGGGACACCCCAAGAGACCCAGTACTTC. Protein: CASSGTPQETQYF. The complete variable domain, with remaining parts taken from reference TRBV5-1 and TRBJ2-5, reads KAGVTQTPRYLIKTRGQQVTLSCSPISGHRSVSWYQQTPGQGLQFLFEYFSETQRNKGNFPGRFSGRQFSNSRSEMNVSTLELGDSALYLCASSGTPQETQYFGPGTRLLVL.

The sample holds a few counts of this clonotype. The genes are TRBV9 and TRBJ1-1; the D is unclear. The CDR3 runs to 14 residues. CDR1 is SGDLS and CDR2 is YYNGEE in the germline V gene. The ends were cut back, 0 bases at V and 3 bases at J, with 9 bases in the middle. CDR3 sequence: CASSVAPIDTEAFF. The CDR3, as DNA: TGTGCCAGCAGCGTAGCCCCCATCGACACTGAAGCTTTCTTT.

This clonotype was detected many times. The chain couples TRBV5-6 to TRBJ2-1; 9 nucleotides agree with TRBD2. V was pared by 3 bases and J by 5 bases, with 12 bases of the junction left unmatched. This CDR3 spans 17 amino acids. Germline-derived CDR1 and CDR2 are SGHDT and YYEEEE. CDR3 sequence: CASSSNLAGDLHNEQFF. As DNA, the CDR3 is TGTGCCAGCAGCTCTAACTTAGCGGGGGACCTCCACAATGAGCAGTTCTTC.

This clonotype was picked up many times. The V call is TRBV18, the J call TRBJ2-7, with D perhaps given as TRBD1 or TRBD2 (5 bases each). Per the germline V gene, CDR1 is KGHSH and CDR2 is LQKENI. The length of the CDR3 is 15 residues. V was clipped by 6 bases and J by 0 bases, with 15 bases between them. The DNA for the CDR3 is TGTGCCAGCTCCCGGGCCCCAGGGAGCTCCTACGAGCAGTACGTC. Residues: CASSRAPGSSYEQYV.

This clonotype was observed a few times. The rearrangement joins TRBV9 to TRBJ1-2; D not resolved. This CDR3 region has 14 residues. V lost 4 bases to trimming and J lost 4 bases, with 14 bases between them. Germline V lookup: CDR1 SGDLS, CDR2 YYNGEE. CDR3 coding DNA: TGTGCCAGCAGCAAAAGCAGACGGCCCTATGGCTACACCTTC. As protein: CASSKSRRPYGYTF.

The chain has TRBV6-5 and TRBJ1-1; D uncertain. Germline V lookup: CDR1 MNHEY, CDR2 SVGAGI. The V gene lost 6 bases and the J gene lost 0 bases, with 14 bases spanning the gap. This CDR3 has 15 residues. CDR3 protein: CASRASGHMNTEAFF. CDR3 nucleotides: TGTGCCAGCAGGGCCTCTGGGCACATGAACACTGAAGCTTTCTTT.

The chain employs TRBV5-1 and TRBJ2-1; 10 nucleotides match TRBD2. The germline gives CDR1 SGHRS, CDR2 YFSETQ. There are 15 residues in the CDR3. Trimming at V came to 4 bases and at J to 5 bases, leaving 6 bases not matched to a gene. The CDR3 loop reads CASSPLAGVDNEQFF. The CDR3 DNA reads TGCGCCAGCAGCCCCCTAGCGGGGGTTGACAATGAGCAGTTCTTC.

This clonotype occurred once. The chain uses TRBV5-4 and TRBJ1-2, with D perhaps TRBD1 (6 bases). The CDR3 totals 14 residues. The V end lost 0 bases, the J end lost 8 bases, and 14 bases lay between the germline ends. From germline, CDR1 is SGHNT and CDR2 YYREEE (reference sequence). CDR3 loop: CASSLAQGNRGYTF. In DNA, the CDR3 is TGTGCCAGCAGCTTGGCACAGGGTAATCGCGGCTACACCTTC.

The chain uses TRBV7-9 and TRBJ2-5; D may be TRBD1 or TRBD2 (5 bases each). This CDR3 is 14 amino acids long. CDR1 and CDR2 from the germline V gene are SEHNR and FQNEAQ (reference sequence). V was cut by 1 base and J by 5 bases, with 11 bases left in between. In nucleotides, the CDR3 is TGTGCCAGCAGCTTAGTGGGGACGGGTGAGACCCAGTACTTC. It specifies CASSLVGTGETQYF.

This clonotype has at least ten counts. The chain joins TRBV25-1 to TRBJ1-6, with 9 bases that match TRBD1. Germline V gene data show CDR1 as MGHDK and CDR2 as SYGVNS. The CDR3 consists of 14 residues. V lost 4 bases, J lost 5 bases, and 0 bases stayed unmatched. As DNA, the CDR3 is TGTGCCAGCAGTGGACAGGGGGATAATTCACCCCTCCACTTT. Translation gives CASSGQGDNSPLHF.

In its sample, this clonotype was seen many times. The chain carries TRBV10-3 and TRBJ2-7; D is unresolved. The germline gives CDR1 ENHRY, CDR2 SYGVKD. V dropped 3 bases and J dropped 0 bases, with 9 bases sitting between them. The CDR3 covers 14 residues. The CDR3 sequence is CAISDFDTSYEQYV. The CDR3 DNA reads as TGTGCCATCAGTGACTTTGACACCTCCTACGAGCAGTACGTC.

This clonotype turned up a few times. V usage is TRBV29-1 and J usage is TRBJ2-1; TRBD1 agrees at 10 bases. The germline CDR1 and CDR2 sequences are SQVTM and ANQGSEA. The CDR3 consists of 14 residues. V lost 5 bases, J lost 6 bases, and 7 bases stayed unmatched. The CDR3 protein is CSVTGTGDPNEQFF. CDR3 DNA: TGCAGCGTTACCGGGACAGGGGATCCCAATGAGCAGTTCTTC.

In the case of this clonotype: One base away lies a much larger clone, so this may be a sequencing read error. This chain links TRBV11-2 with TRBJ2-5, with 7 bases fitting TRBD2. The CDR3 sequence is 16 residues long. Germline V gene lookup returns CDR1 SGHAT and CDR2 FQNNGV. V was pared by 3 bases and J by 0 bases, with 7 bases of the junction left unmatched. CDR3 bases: TGTGCCAGCAGCTTTATCAGTCTAGCGGACCAAGAGACCCAGTACTTC. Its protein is CASSFISLADQETQYF.

CDR3 region: CASSFLIHRPYNEQFF. The CDR3 DNA reads TGTGCCAGCAGCTTCTTGATCCATCGGCCTTACAATGAGCAGTTCTTC. The V call is TRBV5-5, the J call TRBJ2-1; D uncertain. This CDR3 is 16 amino acids long. CDR1 and CDR2 from the germline V gene are SGHKS and YYEKEE (reference sequence). With 2 bases removed from V and 4 bases from J, the gap between germline ends came to 16 bases.

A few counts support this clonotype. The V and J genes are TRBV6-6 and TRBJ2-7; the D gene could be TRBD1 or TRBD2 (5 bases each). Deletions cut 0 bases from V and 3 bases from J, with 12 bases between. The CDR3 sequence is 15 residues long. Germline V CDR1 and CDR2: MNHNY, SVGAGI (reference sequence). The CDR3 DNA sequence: TGTGCCAGCAGTTACTCTTCCGGGACCGGCTACGAGCAGTACGTC. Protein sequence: CASSYSSGTGYEQYV.

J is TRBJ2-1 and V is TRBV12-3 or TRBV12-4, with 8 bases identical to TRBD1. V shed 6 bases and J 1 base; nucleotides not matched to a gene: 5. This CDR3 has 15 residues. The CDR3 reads CASRPDRESYNEQFF. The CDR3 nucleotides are TGTGCCAGCAGACCGGACAGGGAATCCTACAATGAGCAGTTCTTC.

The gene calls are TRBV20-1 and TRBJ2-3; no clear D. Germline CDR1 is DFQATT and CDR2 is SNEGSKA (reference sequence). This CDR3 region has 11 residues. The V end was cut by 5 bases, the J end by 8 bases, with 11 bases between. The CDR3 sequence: CSAVSLGTQYF. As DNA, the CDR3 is TGCAGTGCTGTCTCCCTTGGTACGCAGTATTTT.

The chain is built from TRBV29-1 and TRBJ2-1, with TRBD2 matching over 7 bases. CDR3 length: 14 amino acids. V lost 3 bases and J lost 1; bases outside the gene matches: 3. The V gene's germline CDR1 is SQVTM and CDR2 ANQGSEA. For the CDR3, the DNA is TGCAGCGTTGACCGTAGCGGGTCCTACAATGAGCAGTTCTTC. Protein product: CSVDRSGSYNEQFF.

The CDR3 nucleotides are TGTGCCAGCAGCCCCGACAGGGGCTACGAGCAGTACTTC. This codes for CASSPDRGYEQYF. V gene TRBV7-2 combines with J gene TRBJ2-7; 8 nucleotides line up with TRBD1. Germline CDR1 is SGHTA and CDR2 is FQGNSA. The CDR3 has 13 residues. V lost 5 bases to trimming and J lost 3 bases; unmatched junction nucleotides: 3.

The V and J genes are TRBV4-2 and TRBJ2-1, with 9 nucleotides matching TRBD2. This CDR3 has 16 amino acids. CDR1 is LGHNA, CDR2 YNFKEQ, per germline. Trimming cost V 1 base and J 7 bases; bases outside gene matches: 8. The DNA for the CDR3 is TGTGCCAGCAGCCAAGGTTCAGCGGGGGGCAGAAATGAGCAGTTCTTC. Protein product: CASSQGSAGGRNEQFF.

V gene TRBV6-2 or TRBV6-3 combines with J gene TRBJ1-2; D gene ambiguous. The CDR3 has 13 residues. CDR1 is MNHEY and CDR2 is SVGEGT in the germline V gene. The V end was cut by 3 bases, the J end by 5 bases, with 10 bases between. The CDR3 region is CASSYPSGYGYTF. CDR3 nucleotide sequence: TGTGCCAGCAGTTATCCCTCCGGATATGGCTACACCTTC.